This passage covers 29 T cell receptor beta chains from one sample sequenced in a study of T cell repertoires in cytomegalovirus infection. TCRdb analysed the reads with MiXCR anew, one entry per CDR3 protein. Found here are about 310,000 distinct CDR3 sequences, around 25% of them singletons; the top ten hold less than 15%. Their antigens remain unidentified. The sequencing used cultured PBMCs, collected from culture after CMV antigen stimulation. These receptor sequences come from a human donor in good health (CMV status not recorded). Some clones in this sample may be carry-over from other donors' samples.

The J gene is TRBJ2-2, the V gene TRBV12-3 or TRBV12-4; D unresolved. The germline V and J ends were trimmed by 5 bases and 0 bases, with 10 bases remaining between them. The CDR3 sequence is 15 residues long. CDR3 DNA: TGTGCCAGCAGTATTGACACCACGAACACCGGGGAGCTGTTTTTT. The encoded protein is CASSIDTTNTGELFF.

This clonotype was found many times. The chain employs TRBV4-3 and TRBJ2-1; 10 positions agree with TRBD2. The length of the CDR3 is 16 residues. Germline-derived CDR1 and CDR2 are LGHNA and YSLEER. Trimming removed 1 base from V and 7 bases from J; junction bases left unmatched: 7. CDR3 coding DNA: TGCGCCAGCAGCCAAGGAGCGGGAGGGCCGGGGAATGAGCAGTTCTTC. Translating it yields CASSQGAGGPGNEQFF.

This chain connects TRBV27 to TRBJ2-3; TRBD2 matches at 7 bases. CDR1 MNHEY and CDR2 SMNVEV come from the germline V gene (reference sequence). The CDR3 totals 14 residues. Trimming at V came to 6 bases and at J to 0 bases, leaving 3 bases not matched to a gene. CDR3: CASRTSVSTDTQYF. Written as DNA, the CDR3 is TGTGCCAGCAGAACTAGCGTTAGCACAGATACGCAGTATTTT.

There are many counts of this clonotype. The genes are TRBV7-2 and TRBJ2-1; D is uncertain. The germline V gene has CDR1 SGHTA and CDR2 FQGNSA. Trimming removed 0 bases from V and 5 bases from J, with 17 bases in between. The CDR3 consists of 17 residues. The CDR3 nucleotides read TGTGCCAGCAGCTTAGCGCGCCAGGCCGGTTGGGACAATGAGCAGTTCTTC. It is translated as CASSLARQAGWDNEQFF.

This clonotype was detected only a few times. V is TRBV6-1 and J is TRBJ1-5; TRBD1 agrees at 8 bases. This CDR3 has 17 amino acids. The ends lost 5 bases at V and 1 base at J; junction bases unmatched: 10. The germline CDR1 and CDR2 sequences are MNHNS and SASEGT. CDR3 region: CASSSRQGSSSNQPQHF. The DNA for the CDR3 is TGTGCCAGCAGTAGCAGACAGGGGAGCTCGAGCAATCAGCCCCAGCATTTT.

This clonotype appeared a few times. The chain is built from TRBV5-4 and TRBJ2-5, with 14 bases lining up with TRBD2. The CDR3 loop spans 17 amino acids. V lost 2 bases and J lost 5; bases outside the gene matches: 8. The germline V gene has CDR1 SGHNT and CDR2 YYREEE (reference sequence). The CDR3: CASSFRLAGGPGETQYF. The CDR3 DNA sequence: TGTGCCAGCAGCTTTAGACTAGCGGGAGGGCCGGGGGAGACCCAGTACTTC.

The chain recombines TRBV2 with TRBJ2-3, with D perhaps being TRBD1 or TRBD2 (5 bases each). This CDR3 has 15 residues. CDR1 and CDR2 from the germline V gene are SNHLY and FYNNEI. Trimming removed 4 bases from V and 1 base from J, with 12 bases in between. The CDR3 DNA sequence: TGTGCCAGCAGTGTGTGGGGGTCAGGCACAGATACGCAGTATTTT. It codes for CASSVWGSGTDTQYF.

The rearrangement joins TRBV30 to TRBJ2-3; D might be TRBD1 or TRBD2, each matching 5 bases. Germline CDR1 reads GTSNPN; CDR2 reads SVGIG (reference sequence). V lost 3 bases, J lost 15 bases, and 16 bases lay in between. This CDR3 has 11 amino acids. The CDR3: CAWSAGALPYF. CDR3 coding DNA: TGTGCCTGGAGCGCCGGGGCCCTCCCATATTTT.

CDR3 residues: CASSIGGGSTEAFF. CDR3 in DNA: TGTGCCAGTAGTATTGGGGGAGGTAGCACTGAAGCTTTCTTT. The V gene is TRBV19, the J gene TRBJ1-1, with a possible D match to TRBD1 (5 bases). The V gene's germline CDR1 is LNHDA and CDR2 SQIVND (reference sequence). The CDR3 covers 14 residues. Trimming took 3 bases from V and 4 from J, leaving 12 bases between them.

The J gene is TRBJ1-1, the V gene TRBV20-1; the D gene is possibly TRBD1 (6 bases). CDR1 is DFQATT, CDR2 SNEGSKA, per germline (reference sequence). Trimming pared 4 bases from V and 5 bases from J, leaving 23 bases between. CDR3 length: 16 amino acids. CDR3 in amino acids: CSAKDRGGGLETEAFF. DNA of the CDR3: TGCAGTGCTAAAGATCGGGGGGGGGGCCTGGAGACTGAAGCTTTCTTT.

This clonotype was counted ten times or more. The chain links TRBV7-2 to TRBJ2-3; TRBD2 matches at 9 bases. CDR1 and CDR2 from the germline V gene are SGHTA and FQGNSA. The CDR3 sequence is 15 residues long. The V gene end was trimmed by 1 base and the J gene end by 5 bases; junction bases not matched to a gene: 4. CDR3 protein: CASSLVAGAVDTQYF. The CDR3 DNA is TGTGCCAGCAGCTTAGTAGCGGGAGCGGTAGATACGCAGTATTTT.

The table lists this clonotype with a few counts. The chain is built from TRBV6-5 and TRBJ1-6; D gene unclear. Germline V CDR1 and CDR2: MNHEY, SVGAGI. The CDR3 contains 15 residues. Trimming took 0 bases from V and 8 from J, leaving 11 bases between them. This chain's CDR3 is CASSYSRERDSPLHF. The CDR3 coding sequence is TGTGCCAGCAGTTACTCGAGAGAGCGAGATTCACCCCTCCACTTT.

The CDR3 protein is CASSLGTILSYNEQFF. The CDR3 DNA reads TGTGCCAGCAGCTTAGGGACCATCCTCTCCTACAATGAGCAGTTCTTC. The rearrangement joins TRBV7-8 to TRBJ2-1; D call uncertain. This CDR3 contains 16 residues. With 1 base removed from V and 0 bases from J, the gap between germline ends came to 10 bases. Looked up from germline, CDR1 is SGHVS and CDR2 is FQNEAQ.

The chain has TRBV19 and TRBJ2-1, with TRBD2 matching over 10 bases. J lost 3 bases, V lost 3 bases, and 5 bases had no gene match. CDR3 length: 16 amino acids. The germline V gene has CDR1 LNHDA and CDR2 SQIVND (reference sequence). The CDR3 spells CASSIRGLADYNEQFF. The CDR3 DNA sequence: TGTGCCAGTAGTATCCGTGGACTAGCGGACTACAATGAGCAGTTCTTC. Using reference TRBV19 and TRBJ2-1 for the parts outside the CDR3, the full variable domain is DGGITQSPKYLFRKEGQNVTLSCEQNLNHDAMYWYRQDPGQGLRLIYYSQIVNDFQKGDIAEGYSVSREKKESFPLTVTSAQKNPTAFYLCASSIRGLADYNEQFFGPGTRLTVL.

This sequence joins TRBV7-2 and TRBJ2-2; D gene uncertain. Germline V gene sequence: CDR1 SGHTA, CDR2 FQGNSA. The V end was cut by 1 base, the J end by 4 bases, with 10 bases between. The CDR3 loop spans 15 amino acids. The CDR3 loop reads CASSLGFRRTGELFF. CDR3 bases: TGTGCCAGCAGCTTAGGTTTCCGCCGCACCGGGGAGCTGTTTTTT. The full variable domain, in which reference TRBV7-2 and TRBJ2-2 provide the parts outside the CDR3, is GAGVSQSPSNKVTEKGKDVELRCDPISGHTALYWYRQSLGQGLEFLIYFQGNSAPDKSGLPSDRFSAERTGGSVSTLTIQRTQQEDSAVYLCASSLGFRRTGELFFGEGSRLTVL.

In its sample, this clonotype was seen a few times. The chain has TRBV19 and TRBJ2-1, with 14 bases fitting TRBD2. J was trimmed by 3 bases and V by 7 bases; bases with no gene match: 2. There are 15 residues in the CDR3. The germline gives CDR1 LNHDA, CDR2 SQIVND (reference sequence). The CDR3 region has the DNA TGTGCCAGTACGACTAGCGGGGGGGACTACAATGAGCAGTTCTTC. Protein sequence: CASTTSGGDYNEQFF.

This clonotype has more than one count but fewer than ten. V gene TRBV7-2 combines with J gene TRBJ2-7; D is possibly TRBD1 (5 bases). Germline CDR1 and CDR2: SGHTA and FQGNSA. V was trimmed by 5 bases and J by 0 bases, leaving 14 bases between them. The CDR3 totals 15 residues. CDR3 in DNA: TGTGCCAGCAGCGTCGCGGACACAAGCTCCTACGAGCAGTACGTC. This sequence encodes CASSVADTSSYEQYV.

The chain combines TRBV20-1 with TRBJ2-1, with TRBD2 matching 9 bases. V lost 6 bases to trimming and J lost 5 bases; unmatched junction nucleotides: 8. The CDR3 has 14 amino acids. CDR1 DFQATT and CDR2 SNEGSKA come from the germline V gene (reference sequence). The CDR3 is CSAKAGTSHNEQFF. In nucleotides, the CDR3 is TGCAGTGCGAAGGCCGGGACTAGCCACAATGAGCAGTTCTTC.

Comment on this clonotype: A read error may account for a junction end that differs from germline. The J gene is TRBJ2-3, the V gene TRBV4-1, with D tentatively TRBD2 (5 bases). Germline V CDR1 and CDR2: MGHRA, YSYEKL. The CDR3 is 17 amino acids. The CDR3 DNA is TGCGCCAGCAGCCAAGGAGCGCTAGCCTTCAGCACATATACGCAGTATTTT. It encodes CASSQGALAFSTYTQYF.

This clonotype was picked up a small number of times. V gene TRBV6-2 or TRBV6-3 combines with J gene TRBJ2-5; tentative D call: TRBD1 (5 bases). The germline V and J ends were trimmed by 5 bases and 3 bases, with 19 bases remaining between them. Germline V CDR1 and CDR2: MNHEY, SVGEGT. The CDR3 runs to 16 residues. The CDR3 DNA sequence: TGTGCCAGCAGTCGCCCCCGCGGCAGGGTGAAAGAGACCCAGTACTTC. This codes for CASSRPRGRVKETQYF.

The V and J genes are TRBV19 and TRBJ2-1, with 10 bases matching TRBD2. Germline loops: CDR1 LNHDA, CDR2 SQIVND (reference sequence). The CDR3 consists of 16 residues. Losses at the gene ends were 5 bases for V and 1 base for J; bases not matched to a gene: 5. The CDR3 DNA reads as TGTGCCAGTAGTTTGGGACTAGCGTCATCCTACAATGAGCAGTTCTTC. Protein product: CASSLGLASSYNEQFF.

The gene calls are TRBV4-1 and TRBJ1-5, with D maybe TRBD1 (6 bases). The CDR3 is 15 residues long. CDR1 MGHRA and CDR2 YSYEKL come from the germline V gene. The V end was cut by 3 bases, the J end by 6 bases, with 15 bases between. CDR3 nucleotides: TGCGCCAGCAGCCAGGGGGGGGGGGCCGGTCAGCCCCAGCATTTT. This encodes CASSQGGGAGQPQHF.

The chain combines TRBV2 with TRBJ2-2; 10 positions match TRBD2. The J segment lost 2 bases and the V segment lost 4 bases, leaving 4 bases of the junction unmatched. The CDR3 is made up of 16 amino acids. CDR1 SNHLY and CDR2 FYNNEI come from the germline V gene. The CDR3 DNA follows: TGTGCCAGCAGTGGTTTAGCGGGGGGTAACACCGGGGAGCTGTTTTTT. Its translation is CASSGLAGGNTGELFF.

The V gene is TRBV29-1, the J gene TRBJ1-1, with 8 bases fitting TRBD1. Per germline, CDR1 SQVTM and CDR2 ANQGSEA. This CDR3 is 15 amino acids long. V lost 1 base, J lost 3 bases, and 7 bases stayed unmatched. CDR3 in DNA: TGCAGCGTTGAAGGGAGACCAGGGGGCTACACTGAAGCTTTCTTT. It codes for CSVEGRPGGYTEAFF.

This clonotype showed up just a few times. The chain recombines TRBV7-2 with TRBJ2-3; D not resolved. Germline V gives CDR1 SGHTA, CDR2 FQGNSA. Trimming pared 6 bases from V and 8 bases from J, leaving 9 bases between. The CDR3 covers 11 residues. CDR3 sequence reads: CASRSERTQYF. The DNA for the CDR3 is TGTGCCAGCAGAAGCGAGCGTACGCAGTATTTT.

The chain combines TRBV9 with TRBJ2-1; D might be TRBD2 (6 bases). This CDR3 is 14 amino acids long. The ends were cut back, 0 bases at V and 4 bases at J, with 8 bases in the middle. Germline values: CDR1 SGDLS, CDR2 YYNGEE. The CDR3 here is CASSVVAGYNEQFF. CDR3 coding DNA: TGTGCCAGCAGCGTAGTGGCGGGGTACAATGAGCAGTTCTTC.

This clonotype was counted a few times. This chain joins TRBV6-6 and TRBJ2-3; maybe TRBD2 (6 bases). V lost 4 bases, J lost 4 bases, and 18 bases lay in between. Germline V CDR1 and CDR2: MNHNY, SVGAGI (reference sequence). CDR3 length: 16 residues. As DNA, the CDR3 is TGTGCCAGCAGTTCCCCCGCGGGACTCTCCGCAGATACGCAGTATTTT. This gives the protein CASSSPAGLSADTQYF.

The chain employs TRBV7-8 and TRBJ1-5; the D is unclear. With 3 bases removed from V and 2 bases from J, the gap between germline ends came to 17 bases. This CDR3 has 17 amino acids. Looked up from germline, CDR1 is SGHVS and CDR2 is FQNEAQ. CDR3 amino acids: CASSFSRTGLGNQPQHF. The CDR3, as DNA: TGTGCCAGCAGCTTTTCTAGGACTGGGCTCGGCAATCAGCCCCAGCATTTT.

This clonotype has just a few counts. The chain links TRBV29-1 to TRBJ1-3; TRBD1 aligns across 8 bases. V lost 3 bases, J lost 1 base, and 8 bases stayed unmatched. CDR1 and CDR2 (germline): SQVTM, ANQGSEA. The CDR3 contains 16 residues. The DNA for the CDR3 is TGCAGCGTTGATTCCGGACAGGGTGAATCTGGAAACACCATATATTTT. It yields the protein CSVDSGQGESGNTIYF.